Presented here are 10 T cell receptor beta chains from one specimen sequenced in a study of early T cells in non-severe SARS-CoV-2 infection (dated by TCRdb to the early 2020s). The library was obtained by 5' RACE. These reads were obtained on a NextSeq 500. TCRdb itself trimmed the public reads at Q25 with fastp, ran MiXCR and retained productive beta chains. All rows with the same CDR3 protein become a single entry with the most common DNA and genes. The sample table lists 65,000 to 85,000 distinct CDR3 sequences, less than 15% of them with a count of one. 4.5% to 5.5% of the sample is in the top ten clones. Source material: whole blood. Receptor source: an adult who was a healthcare worker with PCR-confirmed SARS-CoV-2 infection or an uninfected control (not recorded which).

This clonotype was picked up many times. The CDR3 bases are TGTGCCAGCTCCCCCCGACAGGGCAATCAGCCCCAGCATTTT. Protein sequence: CASSPRQGNQPQHF. The J gene is TRBJ1-5, the V gene TRBV18, with a possible D match to TRBD1 (6 bases). CDR1 KGHSH and CDR2 LQKENI come from the germline V gene. The V end was cut by 6 bases, the J end by 2 bases, with 11 bases between. The CDR3 spans 14 residues.

V usage is TRBV5-1 and J usage is TRBJ2-2; TRBD1 might be the D (5 bases). Germline CDR1 is SGHRS and CDR2 is YFSETQ. Between the trimmed V and J ends, which lost 2 bases and 0 bases, there was a span of 11 bases. The length of the CDR3 is 16 residues. The CDR3 region has the DNA TGCGCCAGCAGCTTACCGACGACAGCGAACACCGGGGAGCTGTTTTTT. Its translation is CASSLPTTANTGELFF.

This clonotype was detected only a few times. V usage is TRBV20-1 and J usage is TRBJ2-7, with TRBD1 identical over 9 bases. There are 15 residues in the CDR3. The ends lost 5 bases at V and 0 bases at J; junction bases unmatched: 8. Looked up from germline, CDR1 is DFQATT and CDR2 is SNEGSKA (reference sequence). This CDR3 reads CSAERPGQGSYEQYF. For the CDR3, the DNA is TGCAGTGCTGAAAGACCGGGACAGGGCTCCTACGAGCAGTACTTC.

This clonotype was seen ten or more times. The J gene is TRBJ1-1, the V gene TRBV2; maybe TRBD1 (5 bases). V was shortened by 2 bases and J by 8 bases, with 12 bases between the two germline ends. Germline V gene sequence: CDR1 SNHLY, CDR2 FYNNEI. CDR3 length equals 13 residues. CDR3: CASSEMGRAEAFF. For the CDR3, the DNA is TGTGCCAGCAGTGAAATGGGCAGGGCCGAAGCTTTCTTT.

This clonotype was observed many times. The chain joins TRBV5-1 to TRBJ2-7; 12 bases fit TRBD1. The CDR3 totals 16 residues. The germline CDR1 and CDR2 sequences are SGHRS and YFSETQ. V dropped 4 bases and J dropped 2; count of bases not matched to a gene: 7. This CDR3 reads CASSRAGTGGAYEQYF. In DNA, the CDR3 is TGCGCCAGCAGCCGTGCCGGGACAGGGGGCGCCTACGAGCAGTACTTC.

In its sample, this clonotype was seen a few times. CDR3 bases: TGTGCCAGCAGCCTTCGACTGCTGAACACTGAAGCTTTCTTT. Protein: CASSLRLLNTEAFF. The chain joins TRBV12-3 or TRBV12-4 to TRBJ1-1; no clear D. V lost 6 bases and J 0 bases, leaving 11 bases between the germline ends. The CDR3 sequence is 14 residues long.

In this sample, this clonotype turned up a few times. The chain employs TRBV5-4 and TRBJ2-2, with 11 nucleotides matching TRBD2. This CDR3 comprises 16 residues. Per germline, CDR1 SGHNT and CDR2 YYREEE (reference sequence). With V trimmed by 4 bases and J by 2 bases, 4 bases remained unmatched. The DNA for the CDR3 is TGTGCCAGCAGCGCAGGGACTAGCGGTAACACCGGGGAGCTGTTTTTT. This codes for CASSAGTSGNTGELFF.

This clonotype occurred a few times. The chain couples TRBV10-3 to TRBJ2-5; no definite D call. V was cut by 2 bases and J by 7 bases, with 11 bases left in between. The CDR3 covers 13 residues. Germline-derived CDR1 and CDR2 are ENHRY and SYGVKD. CDR3 residues: CAISEPTMGTQYF. In DNA, the CDR3 is TGTGCCATCAGTGAGCCGACGATGGGGACCCAGTACTTC.

This clonotype was observed many times. J is TRBJ2-2 and V is TRBV12-3 or TRBV12-4, with 7 positions matching TRBD1. The CDR3 is made up of 17 amino acids. The trim removed 1 base at V and 2 bases at J, leaving 7 bases unmatched. The CDR3 DNA reads as TGTGCCAGCAGTTTAGGGCGACAGGGCCTCAACACCGGGGAGCTGTTTTTT. Translated, it gives CASSLGRQGLNTGELFF.

The CDR3 sequence: CASSPLTRAETQYF. The CDR3 region has the DNA TGCGCCAGCAGCCCGCTGACTAGAGCGGAGACCCAGTACTTC. V gene TRBV5-1 combines with J gene TRBJ2-5, with a possible D match to TRBD2 (6 bases). Per the germline V gene, CDR1 is SGHRS and CDR2 is YFSETQ. The CDR3 is made up of 14 amino acids. Between the trimmed V and J ends, which lost 4 bases and 5 bases, there was a span of 15 bases.